These 15 T cell receptor beta chains were sequenced from one sample in a study of spatial heterogeneity in lung cancer. Time point described: sample taken at primary tumor resection. Tumor, nontumor lung or frozen PBMC supplied whole RNA that was sequenced unsorted. TCRdb redid the calling of the 5' RACE reads with MiXCR, one entry per CDR3 protein. The sample includes about 45,000 distinct CDR3 sequences, about an eighth of them seen just once. Specimen: PBMCs, collected at surgery. All receptors come from a female donor with early-stage non-small cell lung cancer.

This clonotype has only a few counts. This chain links TRBV30 with TRBJ1-5; the match to TRBD1 covers 11 bases. Germline V gene data show CDR1 as GTSNPN and CDR2 as SVGIG (reference sequence). The trim removed 4 bases at V and 3 bases at J, leaving 5 bases unmatched. CDR3 length: 15 residues. CDR3 coding DNA: TGTGCCTGGACTCGGACAGGGGGCTACAATCAGCCCCAGCATTTT. Amino acid sequence: CAWTRTGGYNQPQHF.

This clonotype showed up just a few times. The CDR3 bases are TGTGCCAGTAGCCGCCTCAGGGAAGAGCAGTTCTTC. This gives the protein CASSRLREEQFF. The gene calls are TRBV19 and TRBJ2-1; TRBD1 might be the D (5 bases). The germline CDR1 and CDR2 sequences are LNHDA and SQIVND (reference sequence). The CDR3 is 12 amino acids. Trimming left V 6 bases short and J 10 bases short, with 13 bases between.

The chain joins TRBV12-5 to TRBJ2-6, with TRBD1 identical over 7 bases. This CDR3 is built from 15 residues. The junction had 3 bases not matched to a gene; V was cut back by 5 bases and J by 2 bases. Germline loops: CDR1 LGHNT, CDR2 FRNRAP. Here the CDR3 DNA reads TGTGCTAGTGGTAGGGGACAGACTGGGGCCAACGTCCTGACTTTC. It specifies CASGRGQTGANVLTF.

The chain uses TRBV5-4 and TRBJ1-1, with a tentative D call TRBD1 (6 bases). Germline V gives CDR1 SGHNT, CDR2 YYREEE (reference sequence). V was cut by 0 bases and J by 8 bases, with 14 bases left in between. The CDR3 has 14 amino acids. The DNA for the CDR3 is TGTGCCAGCAGCTTGGGGACAGAACCACCAGAAGCTTTCTTT. Its protein is CASSLGTEPPEAFF. Looking up the rest from reference TRBV5-4 and TRBJ1-1 gives the full variable domain: ETGVTQSPTHLIKTRGQQVTLRCSSQSGHNTVSWYQQALGQGPQFIFQYYREEENGRGNFPPRFSGLQFPNYSSELNVNALELDDSALYLCASSLGTEPPEAFFGQGTRLTVV.

The gene calls are TRBV29-1 and TRBJ2-2, with D possibly TRBD1 on 6 matching bases. Germline CDR1 is SQVTM and CDR2 is ANQGSEA. Between the trimmed V and J ends, which lost 4 bases and 6 bases, there was a span of 12 bases. The CDR3 sequence is 13 residues long. The CDR3 DNA is TGCAGCGTTGTGGTAGGGGGTGCCGGGGAGCTGTTTTTT. It encodes CSVVVGGAGELFF.

Notes on this clonotype: This may stem from a read error, because a much larger clone lies one nucleotide away. The rearrangement joins TRBV29-1 to TRBJ2-7, with D perhaps matching TRBD2 (6 bases). The CDR3 consists of 13 residues. Germline V CDR1 and CDR2: SQVTM, ANQGSEA. The V and J ends lost 6 bases and 3 bases respectively, with 15 bases between them. Written as DNA, the CDR3 is TGCAGCGTCAGGCGGGGAGGTGACTACGAGCAGTACTTC. It translates to CSVRRGGDYEQYF.

This clonotype was seen a handful of times. This chain joins TRBV4-1 and TRBJ2-2; TRBD1 agrees at 8 bases. The V segment lost 0 bases and the J segment 9 bases; nucleotides outside the gene matches: 3. This CDR3 has 14 amino acids. Germline CDR1 is MGHRA and CDR2 is YSYEKL. Here the CDR3 reads CASSQDSGGRELFF. Written as DNA, the CDR3 is TGCGCCAGCAGCCAAGATTCAGGGGGCCGGGAGCTGTTTTTT.

This clonotype was observed at least ten times. The chain couples TRBV7-2 to TRBJ1-4; tentatively, D is TRBD1 (6 bases). CDR3 length: 15 amino acids. V was cut by 2 bases and J by 3 bases, with 10 bases left in between. The germline gives CDR1 SGHTA, CDR2 FQGNSA. CDR3 sequence reads: CASSLWGAPNEKLFF. DNA for the CDR3: TGTGCCAGCAGCTTATGGGGGGCCCCTAATGAAAAACTGTTTTTT.

This chain links TRBV5-1 with TRBJ1-1, with D tentatively TRBD1 (5 bases). Trimming took off 2 bases at V and 3 bases at J, with 23 bases between the two ends. The CDR3 loop spans 18 amino acids. Germline V lookup: CDR1 SGHRS, CDR2 YFSETQ. CDR3 nucleotides: TGCGCCAGCAGCTTTACCGGCAGCGGGGCAGTTGGAGACACTGAAGCTTTCTTT. It codes for CASSFTGSGAVGDTEAFF.

The sample holds a few counts of this clonotype. The chain joins TRBV5-4 to TRBJ2-7, with D tentatively TRBD1 or TRBD2 (5 bases each). The CDR3 covers 14 residues. The V end lost 2 bases, the J end lost 0 bases, and 9 bases lay between the germline ends. CDR1 is SGHNT, CDR2 YYREEE, per germline (reference sequence). As DNA, the CDR3 is TGTGCCAGCAGCTTCGGGACGGCCTCCTACGAGCAGTACTTC. Its translation is CASSFGTASYEQYF.

This clonotype was seen repeatedly, ten times or more. The V gene is TRBV5-1, the J gene TRBJ1-2; unclear D gene. CDR3 length: 15 residues. Trimming took off 1 base at V and 1 base at J, with 11 bases between the two ends. The germline CDR1 and CDR2 sequences are SGHRS and YFSETQ. CDR3 amino acids: CASSLSGKSNYGYTF. The CDR3 DNA is TGCGCCAGCAGCTTGAGCGGAAAAAGTAACTATGGCTACACCTTC.

This clonotype was observed a handful of times. CDR3 nucleotide sequence: TGTGCCAGTAGGGGACAGGGAGCTGAAGCTTTCTTT. Encoded protein: CASRGQGAEAFF. The V call is TRBV19, the J call TRBJ1-1; 9 bases fit TRBD1. V lost 6 bases to trimming and J lost 6 bases; unmatched junction nucleotides: 2. CDR3 length: 12 amino acids. CDR1 LNHDA and CDR2 SQIVND come from the germline V gene (reference sequence).

The rearrangement joins TRBV29-1 to TRBJ1-2; D is uncertain. CDR3 size: 12 residues. Germline assignment: CDR1 SQVTM and CDR2 ANQGSEA. Trimming took 3 bases from V and 3 from J, leaving 8 bases between them. DNA for the CDR3: TGCAGCGTTGATCGTCAGGACTATGGCTACACCTTC. Protein: CSVDRQDYGYTF. The variable domain in full, completed from reference TRBV29-1 and TRBJ1-2, reads SAVISQKPSRDICQRGTSLTIQCQVDSQVTMMFWYRQQPGQSLTLIATANQGSEATYESGFVIDKFPISRPNLTFSTLTVSNMSPEDSSIYLCSVDRQDYGYTFGSGTRLTVV.

J is TRBJ1-3 and V is TRBV2, with a weak D call TRBD1 (5 bases). V lost 8 bases, J lost 4 bases, and 9 bases lay in between. This CDR3 has 12 residues. Germline values: CDR1 SNHLY, CDR2 FYNNEI. The CDR3, as DNA: TGTGCCAGCGAAAGGGACGGAAACACCATATATTTT. It translates to CASERDGNTIYF.

This clonotype was recorded a few times. CDR3 DNA sequence: TGTGCCAGCAGTTTAGGGCAGGTGGAGCAGCCCCAGCATTTT. Its translation is CASSLGQVEQPQHF. The chain employs TRBV28 and TRBJ1-5, with D unresolved. The germline V and J ends were trimmed by 2 bases and 7 bases, with 12 bases remaining between them. Germline CDR1 reads MDHEN; CDR2 reads SYDVKM. CDR3 size: 14 residues. The full variable domain, its missing parts supplied by reference TRBV28 and TRBJ1-5, is DVKVTQSSRYLVKRTGEKVFLECVQDMDHENMFWYRQDPGLGLRLIYFSYDVKMKEKGDIPEGYSVSREKKERFSLILESASTNQTSMYLCASSLGQVEQPQHFGDGTRLSIL.